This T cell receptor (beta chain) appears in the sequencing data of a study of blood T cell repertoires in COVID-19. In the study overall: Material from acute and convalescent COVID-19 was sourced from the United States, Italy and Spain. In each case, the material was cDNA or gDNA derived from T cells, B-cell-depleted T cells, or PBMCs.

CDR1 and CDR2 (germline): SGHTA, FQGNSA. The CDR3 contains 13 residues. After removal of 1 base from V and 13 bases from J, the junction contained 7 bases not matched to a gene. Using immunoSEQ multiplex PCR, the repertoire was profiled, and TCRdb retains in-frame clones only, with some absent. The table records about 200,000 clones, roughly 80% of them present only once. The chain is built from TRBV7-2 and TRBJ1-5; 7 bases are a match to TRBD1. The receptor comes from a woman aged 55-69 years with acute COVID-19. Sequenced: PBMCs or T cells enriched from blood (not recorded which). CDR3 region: CASSLGDRVAQHF. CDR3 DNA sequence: TGTGCCAGCAGCTTAGGCGACAGGGTGGCTCAGCATTTT. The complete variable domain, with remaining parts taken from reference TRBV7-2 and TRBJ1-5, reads GAGVSQSPSNKVTEKGKDVELRCDPISGHTALYWYRQSLGQGLEFLIYFQGNSAPDKSGLPSDRFSAERTGGSVSTLTIQRTQQEDSAVYLCASSLGDRVAQHFGDGTRLSIL.